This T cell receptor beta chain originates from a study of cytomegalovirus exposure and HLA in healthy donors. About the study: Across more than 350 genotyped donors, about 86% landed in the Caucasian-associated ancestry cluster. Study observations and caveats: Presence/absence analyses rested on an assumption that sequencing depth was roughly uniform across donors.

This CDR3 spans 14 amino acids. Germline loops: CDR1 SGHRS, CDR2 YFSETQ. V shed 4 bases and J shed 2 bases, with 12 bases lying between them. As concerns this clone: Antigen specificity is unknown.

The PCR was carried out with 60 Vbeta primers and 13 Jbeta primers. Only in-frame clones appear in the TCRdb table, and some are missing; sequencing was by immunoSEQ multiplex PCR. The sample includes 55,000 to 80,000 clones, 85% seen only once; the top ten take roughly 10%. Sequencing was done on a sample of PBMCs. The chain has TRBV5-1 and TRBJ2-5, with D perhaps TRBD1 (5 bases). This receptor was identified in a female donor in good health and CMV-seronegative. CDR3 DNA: TGCGCCAGCAGCCAAGGACACCCACAAGAGACCCAGTACTTC. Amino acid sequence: CASSQGHPQETQYF.